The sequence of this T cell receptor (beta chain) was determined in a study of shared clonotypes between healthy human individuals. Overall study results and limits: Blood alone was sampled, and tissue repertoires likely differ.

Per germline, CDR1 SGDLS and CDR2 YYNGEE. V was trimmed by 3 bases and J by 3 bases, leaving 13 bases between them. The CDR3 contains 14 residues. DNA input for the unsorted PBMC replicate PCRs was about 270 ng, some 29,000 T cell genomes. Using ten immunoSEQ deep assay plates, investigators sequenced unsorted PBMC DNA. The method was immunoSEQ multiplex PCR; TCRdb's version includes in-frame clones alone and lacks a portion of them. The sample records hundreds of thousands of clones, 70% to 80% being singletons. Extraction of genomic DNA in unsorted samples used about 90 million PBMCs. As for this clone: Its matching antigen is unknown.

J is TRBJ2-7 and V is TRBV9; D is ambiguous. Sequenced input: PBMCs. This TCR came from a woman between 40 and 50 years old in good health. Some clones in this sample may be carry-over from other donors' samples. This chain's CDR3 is CASSATVGHYEQYF. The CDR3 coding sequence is TGTGCCAGCAGCGCAACCGTCGGCCACTACGAGCAGTACTTC.